The 8 T cell receptor beta chains given below trace back to one sample, sequenced in a study of cytomegalovirus exposure and HLA in healthy donors. The PCR used 60 Vbeta and 13 Jbeta primers. Generated by immunoSEQ multiplex PCR, the TCRdb table keeps only in-frame clones and is missing some. Counted here are fewer than 200,000 clones, roughly four fifths occurring once; the ten biggest clones make up 1.5% to 2%. The specimen sequenced was PBMCs. The receptor set was obtained from a woman aged 18-35 years in good health and CMV-seronegative.

The rearrangement uses TRBV11-1 and TRBJ2-7, with TRBD1 matching over 7 bases. Germline CDR1 is SGHAT and CDR2 is FQDESV (reference sequence). V shed 3 bases, J shed 0 bases, and the junction held 8 bases outside the gene matches. The CDR3 has 16 residues. The CDR3 nucleotides read TGTGCCAGCAGCTTTCCTCGGGACAGCGGCTCCTACGAGCAGTACTTC. This sequence encodes CASSFPRDSGSYEQYF.

This chain links TRBV2 with TRBJ2-7; D is undetermined. V was shortened by 7 bases and J by 2 bases, with 9 bases between the two germline ends. There are 12 residues in the CDR3. Germline V lookup: CDR1 SNHLY, CDR2 FYNNEI. CDR3: CASIIGAYEQYF. For the CDR3, the DNA is TGTGCCAGCATCATCGGTGCCTACGAGCAGTACTTC.

The rearrangement uses TRBV7-7 and TRBJ2-7; 7 bases match TRBD1. The trim removed 6 bases at V and 6 bases at J, leaving 8 bases unmatched. This CDR3 comprises 13 residues. The germline V gene encodes CDR1 SSHAT and CDR2 FNYEAQ (reference sequence). The CDR3 coding sequence is TGTGCCAGCAGTCGAGACAGGGTAGCCGAGCAGTACTTC. Its translation is CASSRDRVAEQYF.

This clone was seen just once. This sequence joins TRBV12-2 and TRBJ2-3; the table calls TRBD2, which could not be checked here. TRBV12-2 is a listed pseudogene. This CDR3 has 18 amino acids. In DNA form, the CDR3 reads TGTGCAAGTCGCTTATCTAGCGGGGGGGCCTATGGGACAGATACGCAGTATTTT. It yields the protein CASRLSSGGAYGTDTQYF.

The V call is TRBV2, the J call TRBJ1-1; D is unclear. The CDR3 is 11 residues long. The V and J ends lost 5 bases and 9 bases respectively, with 10 bases between them. CDR1 is SNHLY and CDR2 is FYNNEI in the germline V gene. CDR3: CASSIDIKAFF. In DNA, the CDR3 is TGTGCCAGCAGTATAGACATTAAAGCTTTCTTT.

The chain recombines TRBV7-8 with TRBJ2-1; 7 bases are shared with TRBD1. This CDR3 is 16 amino acids long. V trimming: 2 bases; J trimming: 2 bases; junction bases outside the gene matches: 6. Germline V gene data show CDR1 as SGHVS and CDR2 as FQNEAQ. CDR3 residues: CASSLSKGAPYNEQFF. CDR3 bases: TGTGCCAGCAGCTTAAGTAAGGGGGCCCCCTACAATGAGCAGTTCTTC.

This rearrangement joins TRBV5-6 to TRBJ2-3, with 10 bases aligning to TRBD1. Trimming at V came to 1 base and at J to 4 bases, leaving 6 bases not matched to a gene. From germline, CDR1 is SGHDT and CDR2 YYEEEE. The CDR3 extends over 16 amino acids. The CDR3 here is CASSLRTGGRSDTQYF. The DNA of the CDR3 is TGTGCCAGCAGCTTGCGGACAGGGGGTAGGTCAGATACGCAGTATTTT.

CDR3: CASSKGGNGYTF. CDR3 sequence (DNA): TGTGCCAGCAGCAAGGGGGGGAATGGCTACACCTTC. The chain employs TRBV11-3 and TRBJ1-2, with a tentative D call TRBD1 (6 bases). Germline-derived CDR1 and CDR2 are SGHNT and YENEEA. The CDR3 covers 12 residues. The V end was cut by 5 bases, the J end by 6 bases, with 10 bases between.